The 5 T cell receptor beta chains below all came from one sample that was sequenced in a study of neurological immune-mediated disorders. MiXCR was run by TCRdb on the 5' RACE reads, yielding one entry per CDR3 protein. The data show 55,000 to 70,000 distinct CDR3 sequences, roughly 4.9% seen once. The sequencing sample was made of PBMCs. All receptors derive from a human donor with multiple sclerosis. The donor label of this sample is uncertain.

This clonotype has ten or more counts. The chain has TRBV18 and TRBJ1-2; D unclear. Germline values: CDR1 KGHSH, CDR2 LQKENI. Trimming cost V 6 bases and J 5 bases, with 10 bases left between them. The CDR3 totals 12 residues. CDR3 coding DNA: TGTGCCAGCTCCGACACGAGGTATGGCTACACCTTC. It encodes CASSDTRYGYTF.

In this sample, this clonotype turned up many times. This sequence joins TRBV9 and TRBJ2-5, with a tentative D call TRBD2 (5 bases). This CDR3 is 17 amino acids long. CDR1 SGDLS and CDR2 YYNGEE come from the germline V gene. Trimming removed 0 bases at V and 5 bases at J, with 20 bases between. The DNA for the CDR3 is TGTGCCAGCAGCGTAGACGTACCGGGATCCCGAGGGGAGACCCAGTACTTC. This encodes CASSVDVPGSRGETQYF.

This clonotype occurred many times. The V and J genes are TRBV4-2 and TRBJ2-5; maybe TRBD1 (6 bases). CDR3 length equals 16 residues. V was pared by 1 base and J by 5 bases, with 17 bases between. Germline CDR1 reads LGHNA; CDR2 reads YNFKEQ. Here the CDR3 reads CASSQAQGNLLETQYF. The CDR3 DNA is TGTGCCAGCAGCCAAGCGCAGGGGAATTTGTTGGAGACCCAGTACTTC.

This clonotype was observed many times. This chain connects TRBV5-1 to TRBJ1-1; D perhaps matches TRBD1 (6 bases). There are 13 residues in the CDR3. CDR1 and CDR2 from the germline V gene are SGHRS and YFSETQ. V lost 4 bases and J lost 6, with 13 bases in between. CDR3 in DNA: TGCGCCAGCAGCCAGTTATCAGGGGCTGAAGCTTTCTTT. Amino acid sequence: CASSQLSGAEAFF.

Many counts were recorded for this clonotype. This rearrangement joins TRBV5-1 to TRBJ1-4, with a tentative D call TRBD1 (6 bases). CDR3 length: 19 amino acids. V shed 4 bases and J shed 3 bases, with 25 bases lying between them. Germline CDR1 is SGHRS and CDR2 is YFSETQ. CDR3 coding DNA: TGCGCCAGCAGCCCCCTAGACCAGGGGTTGGGCCCGGCTAATGAAAAACTGTTTTTT. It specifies CASSPLDQGLGPANEKLFF.